This TCR beta chain was identified during a study of CD8 T cells in ankylosing spondylitis. This clonotype occurred a few times. Its specificity is unknown. Study outcomes and limitations: The study identified a TCR beta motif of several highly homologous variants that appeared characteristic of ankylosing spondylitis blood.

This CDR3 has 14 residues. CDR1 is LGHDT, CDR2 YNNKEL, per germline (reference sequence). Deletions cut 1 base from V and 1 base from J, with 7 bases between. In TCRdb, the 5' RACE reads were re-called with MiXCR into one record per CDR3 protein. The sample carries approximately 150,000 distinct CDR3 sequences, roughly 18% recorded once. The TCR was taken from a male donor with ankylosing spondylitis. Sequenced material: blood, either unsorted or a sorted T cell fraction (not recorded which). The chain carries TRBV3-1 and TRBJ1-1; D is unclear. CDR3 residues: CASSQAHSNTEAFF. CDR3 in DNA: TGTGCCAGCAGCCAAGCCCATTCGAACACTGAAGCTTTCTTT. Full variable domain (rest looked up from reference TRBV3-1 and TRBJ1-1): DTAVSQTPKYLVTQMGNDKSIKCEQNLGHDTMYWYKQDSKKFLKIMFSYNNKELIINETVPNRFSPKSPDKAHLNLHINSLELGDSAVYFCASSQAHSNTEAFFGQGTRLTVV.